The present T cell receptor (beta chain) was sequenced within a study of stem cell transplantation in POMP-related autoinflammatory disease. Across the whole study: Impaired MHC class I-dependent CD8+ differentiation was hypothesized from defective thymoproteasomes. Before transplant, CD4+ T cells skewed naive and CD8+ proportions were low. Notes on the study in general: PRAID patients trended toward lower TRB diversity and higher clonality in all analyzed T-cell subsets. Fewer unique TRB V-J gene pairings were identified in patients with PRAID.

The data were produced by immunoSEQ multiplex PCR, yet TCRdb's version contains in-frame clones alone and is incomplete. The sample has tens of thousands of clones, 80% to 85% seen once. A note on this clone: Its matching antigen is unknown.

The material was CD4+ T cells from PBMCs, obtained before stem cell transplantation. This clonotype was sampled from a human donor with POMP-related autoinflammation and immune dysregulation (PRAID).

The CDR3 region is CASSQVPKGAKQPQHF. CDR3 coding DNA: TGCGCCAGCAGCCAAGTCCCGAAGGGGGCGAAACAGCCCCAGCATTTT. The chain carries TRBV4-1 and TRBJ1-5; 7 nucleotides match TRBD1. With V trimmed by 1 base and J by 7 bases, 10 bases remained unmatched. This CDR3 comprises 16 residues. The germline V gene has CDR1 MGHRA and CDR2 YSYEKL.